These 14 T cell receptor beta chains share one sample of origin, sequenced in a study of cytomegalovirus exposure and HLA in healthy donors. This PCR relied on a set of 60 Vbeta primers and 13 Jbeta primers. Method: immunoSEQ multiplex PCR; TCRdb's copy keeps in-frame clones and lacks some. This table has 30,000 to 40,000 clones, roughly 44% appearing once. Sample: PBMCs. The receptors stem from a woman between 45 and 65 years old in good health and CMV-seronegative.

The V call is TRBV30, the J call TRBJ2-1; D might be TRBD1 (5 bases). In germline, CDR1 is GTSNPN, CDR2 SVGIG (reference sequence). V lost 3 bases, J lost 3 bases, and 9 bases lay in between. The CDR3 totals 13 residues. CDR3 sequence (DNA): TGTGCCTGGAGCTTAGGACACTACAATGAGCAGTTCTTC. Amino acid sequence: CAWSLGHYNEQFF.

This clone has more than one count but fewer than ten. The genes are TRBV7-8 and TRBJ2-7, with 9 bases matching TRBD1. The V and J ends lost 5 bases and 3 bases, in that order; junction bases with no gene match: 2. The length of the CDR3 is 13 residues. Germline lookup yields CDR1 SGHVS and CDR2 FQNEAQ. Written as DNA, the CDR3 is TGTGCCAGCAGCCGGACAGGGGACTACGAGCAGTACTTC. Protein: CASSRTGDYEQYF.

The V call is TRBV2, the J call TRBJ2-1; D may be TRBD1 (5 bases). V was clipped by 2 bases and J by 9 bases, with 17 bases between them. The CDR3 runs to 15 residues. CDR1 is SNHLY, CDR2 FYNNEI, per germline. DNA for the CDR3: TGTGCCAGCAGTGAACGTGCGATTCTTAGGGGTGAGCAGTTCTTC. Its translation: CASSERAILRGEQFF.

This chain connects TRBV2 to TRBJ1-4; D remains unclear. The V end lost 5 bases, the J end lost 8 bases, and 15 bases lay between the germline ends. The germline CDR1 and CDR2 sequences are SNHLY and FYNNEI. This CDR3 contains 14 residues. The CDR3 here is CASSPRGEGEKLFF. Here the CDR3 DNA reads TGTGCCAGCAGTCCACGTGGGGAGGGCGAAAAACTGTTTTTT.

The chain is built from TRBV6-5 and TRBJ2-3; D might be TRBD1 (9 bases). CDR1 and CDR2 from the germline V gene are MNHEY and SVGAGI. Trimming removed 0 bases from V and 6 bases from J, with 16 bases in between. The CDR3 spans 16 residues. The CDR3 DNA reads TGTGCCAGCAGTTACTCGGGACAGGGACTAGGGGATACGCAGTATTTT. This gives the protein CASSYSGQGLGDTQYF.

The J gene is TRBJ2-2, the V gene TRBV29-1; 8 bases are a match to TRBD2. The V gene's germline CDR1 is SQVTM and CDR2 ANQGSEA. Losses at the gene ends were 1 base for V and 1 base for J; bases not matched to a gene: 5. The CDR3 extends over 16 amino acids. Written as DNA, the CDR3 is TGCAGCGTTGAAGCGGGGCTAGCGGGGAACACCGGGGAGCTGTTTTTT. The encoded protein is CSVEAGLAGNTGELFF.

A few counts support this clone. CDR3 in DNA: TGCGCCAGCAGCTTGAATCTAGGGGGGGACACTGAAGCTTTCTTT. It translates to CASSLNLGGDTEAFF. The chain employs TRBV5-1 and TRBJ1-1, with a tentative D call TRBD1 (6 bases). Per germline, CDR1 SGHRS and CDR2 YFSETQ. The CDR3 is 15 amino acids. V lost 1 base to trimming and J lost 3 bases, with 13 bases between them.

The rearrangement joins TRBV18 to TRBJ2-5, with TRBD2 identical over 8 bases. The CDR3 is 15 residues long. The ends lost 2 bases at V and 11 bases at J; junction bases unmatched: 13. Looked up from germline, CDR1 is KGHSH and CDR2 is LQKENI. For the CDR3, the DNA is TGTGCCAGCTCACCAGGGTTAGCGGGATCGGGGGAGCAGTACTTC. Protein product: CASSPGLAGSGEQYF. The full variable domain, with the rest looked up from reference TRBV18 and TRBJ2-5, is NAGVMQNPRHLVRRRGQEARLRCSPMKGHSHVYWYRQLPEEGLKFMVYLQKENIIDESGMPKERFSAEFPKEGPSILRIQQVVRGDSAAYFCASSPGLAGSGEQYFGPGTRLLVL.

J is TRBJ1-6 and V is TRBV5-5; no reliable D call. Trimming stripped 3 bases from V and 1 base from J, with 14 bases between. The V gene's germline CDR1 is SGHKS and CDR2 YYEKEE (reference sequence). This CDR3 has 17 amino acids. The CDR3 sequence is CASSSDNWRSYNSPLHF. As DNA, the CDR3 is TGTGCCAGCAGCTCAGACAACTGGAGGTCCTATAATTCACCCCTCCACTTT.

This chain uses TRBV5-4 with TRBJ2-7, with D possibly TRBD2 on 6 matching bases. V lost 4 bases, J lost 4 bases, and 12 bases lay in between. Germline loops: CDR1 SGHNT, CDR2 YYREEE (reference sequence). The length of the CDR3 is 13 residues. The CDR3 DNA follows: TGTGCCAGCAGCGCGACTAGGGGTTACGAGCAGTACTTC. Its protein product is CASSATRGYEQYF.

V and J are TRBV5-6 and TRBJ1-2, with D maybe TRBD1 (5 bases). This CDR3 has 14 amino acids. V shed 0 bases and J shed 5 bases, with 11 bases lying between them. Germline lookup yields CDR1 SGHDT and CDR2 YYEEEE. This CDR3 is CASSLGGSSYGYTF. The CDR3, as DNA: TGTGCCAGCAGCTTGGGGGGCAGTTCATATGGCTACACCTTC.

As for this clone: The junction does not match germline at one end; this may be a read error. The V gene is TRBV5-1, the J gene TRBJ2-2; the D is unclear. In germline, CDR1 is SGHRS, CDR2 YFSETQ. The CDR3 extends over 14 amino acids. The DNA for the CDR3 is TGCGCCAGCAGCTTGGCCCAGGTCACCGAGGAGCTGTTTTTT. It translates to CASSLAQVTEELFF.

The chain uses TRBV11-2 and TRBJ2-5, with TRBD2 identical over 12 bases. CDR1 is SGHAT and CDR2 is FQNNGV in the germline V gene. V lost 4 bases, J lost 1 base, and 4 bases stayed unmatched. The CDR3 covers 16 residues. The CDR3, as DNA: TGTGCCAGCAGCTCGGGACTAGCGGGCACCCAAGAGACCCAGTACTTC. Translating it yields CASSSGLAGTQETQYF.

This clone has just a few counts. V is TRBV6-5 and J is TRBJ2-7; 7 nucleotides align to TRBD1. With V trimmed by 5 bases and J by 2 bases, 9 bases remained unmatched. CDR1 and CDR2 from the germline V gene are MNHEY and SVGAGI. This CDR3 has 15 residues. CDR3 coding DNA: TGTGCCAGCAGTCCCACCTGGGACAGCGCCTACGAGCAGTACTTC. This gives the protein CASSPTWDSAYEQYF.